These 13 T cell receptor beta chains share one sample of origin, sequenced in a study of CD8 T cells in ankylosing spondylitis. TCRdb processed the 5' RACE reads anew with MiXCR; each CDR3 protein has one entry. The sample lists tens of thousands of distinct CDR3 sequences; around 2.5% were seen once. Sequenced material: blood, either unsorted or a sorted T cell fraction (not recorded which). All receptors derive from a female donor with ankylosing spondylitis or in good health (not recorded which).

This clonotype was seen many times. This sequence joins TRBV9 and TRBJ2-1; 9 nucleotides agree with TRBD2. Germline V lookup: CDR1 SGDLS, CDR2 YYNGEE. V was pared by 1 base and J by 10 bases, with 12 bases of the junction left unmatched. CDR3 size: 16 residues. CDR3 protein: CASSVQAAGGPREQFF. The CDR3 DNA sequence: TGTGCCAGCAGCGTACAGGCTGCGGGGGGGCCCAGGGAGCAGTTCTTC.

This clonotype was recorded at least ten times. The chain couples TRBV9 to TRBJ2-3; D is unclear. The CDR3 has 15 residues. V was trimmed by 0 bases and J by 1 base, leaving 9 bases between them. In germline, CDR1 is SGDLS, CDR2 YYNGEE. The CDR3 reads CASSVDWPGTDTQYF. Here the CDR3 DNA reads TGTGCCAGCAGCGTAGACTGGCCCGGCACAGATACGCAGTATTTT.

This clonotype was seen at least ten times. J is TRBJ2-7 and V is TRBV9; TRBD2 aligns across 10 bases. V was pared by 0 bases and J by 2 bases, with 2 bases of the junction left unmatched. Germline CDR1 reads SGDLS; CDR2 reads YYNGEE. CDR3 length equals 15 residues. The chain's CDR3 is CASSVASGRAYEQYF. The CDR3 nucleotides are TGTGCCAGCAGCGTAGCTAGCGGGAGAGCCTACGAGCAGTACTTC.

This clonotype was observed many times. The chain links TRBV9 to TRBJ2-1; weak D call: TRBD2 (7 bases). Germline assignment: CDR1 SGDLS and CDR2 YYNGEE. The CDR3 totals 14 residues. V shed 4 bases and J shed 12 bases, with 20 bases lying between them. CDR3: CASSPVMRGGGQFF. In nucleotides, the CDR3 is TGTGCCAGCAGCCCAGTAATGAGGGGAGGGGGGCAGTTCTTC.

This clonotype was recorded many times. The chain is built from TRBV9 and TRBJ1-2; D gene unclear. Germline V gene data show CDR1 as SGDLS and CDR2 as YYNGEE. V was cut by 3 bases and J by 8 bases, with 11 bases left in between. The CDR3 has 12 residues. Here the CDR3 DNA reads TGTGCCAGCAGCGGAGCCCCCCTGGGCTACACCTTC. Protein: CASSGAPLGYTF.

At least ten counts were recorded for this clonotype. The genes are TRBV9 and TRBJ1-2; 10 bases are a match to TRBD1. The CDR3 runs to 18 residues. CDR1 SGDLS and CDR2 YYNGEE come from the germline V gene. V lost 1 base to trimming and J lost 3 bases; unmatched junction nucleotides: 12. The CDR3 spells CASSVSLMTGGSDYGYTF. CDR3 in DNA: TGTGCCAGCAGCGTATCCTTAATGACAGGGGGCTCGGACTATGGCTACACCTTC.

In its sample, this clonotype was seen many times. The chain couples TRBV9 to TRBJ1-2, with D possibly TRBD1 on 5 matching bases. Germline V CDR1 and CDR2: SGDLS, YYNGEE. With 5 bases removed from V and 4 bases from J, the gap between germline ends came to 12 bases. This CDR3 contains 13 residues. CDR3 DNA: TGTGCCAGCAGTGACCGGGACCTCTATGGCTACACCTTC. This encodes CASSDRDLYGYTF.

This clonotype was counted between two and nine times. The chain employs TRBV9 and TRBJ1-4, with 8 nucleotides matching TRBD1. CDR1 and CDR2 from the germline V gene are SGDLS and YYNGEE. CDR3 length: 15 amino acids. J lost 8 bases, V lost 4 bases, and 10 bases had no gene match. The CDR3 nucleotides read TGTGCCAGCAGCCCCGGCCGGGACAGGATCGAAAAACTGTTTTTT. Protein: CASSPGRDRIEKLFF. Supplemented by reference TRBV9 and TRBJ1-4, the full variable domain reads DSGVTQTPKHLITATGQRVTLRCSPRSGDLSVYWYQQSLDQGLQFLIQYYNGEERAKGNILERFSAQQFPDLHSELNLSSLELGDSALYFCASSPGRDRIEKLFFGSGTQLSVL.

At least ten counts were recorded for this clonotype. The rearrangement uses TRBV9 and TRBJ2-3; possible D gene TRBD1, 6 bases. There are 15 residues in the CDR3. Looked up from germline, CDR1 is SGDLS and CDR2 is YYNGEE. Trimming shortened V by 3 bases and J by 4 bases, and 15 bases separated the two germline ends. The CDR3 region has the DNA TGTGCCAGCAGCGACGGACAGAAACGCGCAGATACGCAGTATTTT. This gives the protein CASSDGQKRADTQYF.

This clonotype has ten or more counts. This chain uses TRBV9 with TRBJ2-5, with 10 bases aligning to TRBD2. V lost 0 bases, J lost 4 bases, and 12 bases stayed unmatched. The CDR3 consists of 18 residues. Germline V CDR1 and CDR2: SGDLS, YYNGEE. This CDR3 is CASSVATGSSGGGETQYF. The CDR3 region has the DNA TGTGCCAGCAGCGTAGCTACGGGTTCTAGCGGGGGCGGAGAGACCCAGTACTTC.

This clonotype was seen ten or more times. In DNA, the CDR3 is TGTGCCAGCAGCACCAGGACTAGCGGGAGTGGGAATGAGCAGTTCTTC. It specifies CASSTRTSGSGNEQFF. This chain joins TRBV9 and TRBJ2-1; 13 bases are a match to TRBD2. Per the germline V gene, CDR1 is SGDLS and CDR2 is YYNGEE. V was clipped by 4 bases and J by 7 bases; unmatched bases: 8. The CDR3 has 16 amino acids.

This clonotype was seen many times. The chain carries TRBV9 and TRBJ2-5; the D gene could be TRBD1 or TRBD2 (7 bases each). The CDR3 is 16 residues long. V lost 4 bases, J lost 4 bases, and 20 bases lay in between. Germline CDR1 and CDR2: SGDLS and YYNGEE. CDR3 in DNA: TGTGCCAGCAGCCCAGGGGGAGGGCGCGCGGTAGAGACCCAGTACTTC. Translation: CASSPGGGRAVETQYF.

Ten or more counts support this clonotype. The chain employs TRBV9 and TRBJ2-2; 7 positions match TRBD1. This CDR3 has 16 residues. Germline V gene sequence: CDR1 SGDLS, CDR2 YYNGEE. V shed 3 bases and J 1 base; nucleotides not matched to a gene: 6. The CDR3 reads CASSATGTVNTGELFF. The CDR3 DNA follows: TGTGCCAGCAGCGCTACCGGGACAGTGAACACCGGGGAGCTGTTTTTT.